These 8 T cell receptor beta chains share one sample of origin, sequenced in a study of T-cell reconstitution after alpha-beta-depleted transplantation in children. Construction of the TCRbeta library involved unique molecular identifiers. Each CDR3 protein is one row after TCRdb ran MiXCR on the PCR reads. Among about 540,000 distinct CDR3 sequences, approximately 16% were seen once, and the ten largest hold 3% to 4%. Source: PBMCs from the stem cell graft donor, taken from the stem cell graft. The receptors come from a human donor who donated a stem cell graft to a child with acute lymphoblastic leukemia.

This clonotype was picked up many times. The CDR3 region has the DNA TGCGCCAGCAGCTTCGAACCCGGGACAGGGGGCGATACTGGATTCTTC. Amino acid sequence: CASSFEPGTGGDTGFF. The chain couples TRBV5-1 to TRBJ2-1; 12 nucleotides align to TRBD1. V lost 2 bases and J lost 16; bases outside the gene matches: 16. This CDR3 contains 16 residues. Germline CDR1 is SGHRS and CDR2 is YFSETQ. Variable domain in full (rest from reference TRBV5-1 and TRBJ2-1): KAGVTQTPRYLIKTRGQQVTLSCSPISGHRSVSWYQQTPGQGLQFLFEYFSETQRNKGNFPGRFSGRQFSNSRSEMNVSTLELGDSALYLCASSFEPGTGGDTGFFGPGTRLTVL.

The chain is built from TRBV20-1 and TRBJ1-5; no clear D. In germline, CDR1 is DFQATT, CDR2 SNEGSKA (reference sequence). This CDR3 contains 13 residues. V lost 4 bases and J lost 0, with 7 bases in between. CDR3 protein: CSATGVSNQPQHF. The CDR3 bases are TGCAGTGCTACAGGTGTTAGCAATCAGCCCCAGCATTTT.

The chain joins TRBV6-5 to TRBJ2-1, with TRBD2 matching 10 bases. The germline CDR1 and CDR2 sequences are MNHEY and SVGAGI. The V gene end was trimmed by 0 bases and the J gene end by 7 bases; junction bases not matched to a gene: 9. CDR3 length equals 17 residues. The CDR3 DNA sequence: TGTGCCAGCAGTTACTCGGGGGTCCGGACTAGCGGAAATGAGCAGTTCTTC. Residues: CASSYSGVRTSGNEQFF.

As for this clonotype: The junction departs from germline at one end; a sequencing error may be responsible. The chain is built from TRBV27 and TRBJ2-7, with 9 bases fitting TRBD1. The CDR3 runs to 14 residues. CDR1 MNHEY and CDR2 SMNVEV come from the germline V gene (reference sequence). Here the CDR3 reads CASRPGTGFYEHYF. DNA for the CDR3: TGTGCCAGCAGACCCGGGACAGGGTTCTACGAGCATTACTTC.

At least ten counts were recorded for this clonotype. The chain combines TRBV29-1 with TRBJ2-3; unclear D gene. The V gene lost 3 bases and the J gene lost 2 bases, with 9 bases spanning the gap. Germline CDR1 SQVTM, CDR2 ANQGSEA. The CDR3 runs to 13 residues. CDR3 coding DNA: TGCAGCGTTGAGGGTGGGTACACAGATACGCAGTATTTT. This gives the protein CSVEGGYTDTQYF.

V usage is TRBV12-3 or TRBV12-4 and J usage is TRBJ2-7, with a weak D call TRBD1 (6 bases). There are 14 residues in the CDR3. Trimming pared 5 bases from V and 1 base from J, leaving 12 bases between. The CDR3, as DNA: TGTGCCAGCAGTGATTCAGGGACATCCTACGAGCAGTACTTC. This encodes CASSDSGTSYEQYF.

Many counts were recorded for this clonotype. The DNA of the CDR3 is TGTGCCACCAGTGATTTTGAGGAAAAACTGTTTTTT. Residues: CATSDFEEKLFF. The V gene is TRBV24-1, the J gene TRBJ1-4; no clear D gene. CDR1 is KGHDR, CDR2 SFDVKD, per germline. The CDR3 totals 12 residues. V was clipped by 1 base and J by 8 bases, with 4 bases between them.

Ten or more counts support this clonotype. The chain combines TRBV5-1 with TRBJ2-7; TRBD1 aligns across 9 bases. Germline loops: CDR1 SGHRS, CDR2 YFSETQ. CDR3 length equals 15 residues. The trim removed 1 base at V and 2 bases at J, leaving 4 bases unmatched. Here the CDR3 DNA reads TGCGCCAGCAGCTTGACCCGACAGGGGGCCTACGAGCAGTACTTC. Translating it yields CASSLTRQGAYEQYF.